These 29 T cell receptor beta chains were sequenced from one sample in a study of siplizumab effects on memory and regulatory T cells. Assay used: immunoSEQ multiplex PCR; TCRdb lists only in-frame clones, some missing. The sample carries around 110,000 clones, roughly 94% recorded once. The specimen was non-Treg CD4+ T cells sorted from blood. The source is a human donor in good health.

The genes are TRBV4-1 and TRBJ1-2; 7 bases agree with TRBD1. The CDR3 is 18 amino acids. The germline gives CDR1 MGHRA, CDR2 YSYEKL. With V trimmed by 7 bases and J by 5 bases, 22 bases remained unmatched. CDR3 bases: TGCGCCAGCAACGGGGGAATGGACAGGAGGGCTTGGGGTTATGGCTACACCTTC. This codes for CASNGGMDRRAWGYGYTF.

J is TRBJ1-5 and V is TRBV19, with D possibly matching TRBD1 (6 bases). Germline loops: CDR1 LNHDA, CDR2 SQIVND (reference sequence). Deletions cut 3 bases from V and 6 bases from J, with 15 bases between. This CDR3 is built from 15 residues. The CDR3 nucleotides read TGTGCCAGTAGTATCGGCGGCAGGGGAGGTCAGCCCCAGCATTTT. Translation: CASSIGGRGGQPQHF.

V and J are TRBV7-3 and TRBJ2-7; TRBD1 matches at 9 bases. Germline assignment: CDR1 SGHTA and CDR2 FQGTGA. The V gene end was trimmed by 5 bases and the J gene end by 7 bases; junction bases not matched to a gene: 6. CDR3 length: 13 residues. Here the CDR3 reads CASSRDRDEEQYF. The CDR3 nucleotides are TGTGCCAGCAGCCGGGACAGGGACGAGGAGCAGTACTTC.

This chain connects TRBV5-8 to TRBJ2-5, with 10 bases fitting TRBD2. The germline V gene has CDR1 SGHTS and CDR2 YDEGEE. V dropped 4 bases and J dropped 7; count of bases not matched to a gene: 16. CDR3 length equals 17 residues. The CDR3: CASSLLAGAPLIATQYF. Written as DNA, the CDR3 is TGTGCCAGCAGCCTTCTAGCGGGAGCGCCACTTATTGCGACCCAGTACTTC.

V is TRBV5-4 and J is TRBJ1-3, with 7 bases that match TRBD1. V shed 3 bases and J 4 bases; nucleotides not matched to a gene: 16. The CDR3 has 18 residues. Germline V gene data show CDR1 as SGHNT and CDR2 as YYREEE (reference sequence). CDR3 loop: CASSWGGQSISRGNTIYF. The CDR3 coding sequence is TGTGCCAGCAGCTGGGGGGGACAGTCGATATCCCGAGGAAACACCATATATTTT. Full variable domain (remainder filled in from reference TRBV5-4 and TRBJ1-3): ETGVTQSPTHLIKTRGQQVTLRCSSQSGHNTVSWYQQALGQGPQFIFQYYREEENGRGNFPPRFSGLQFPNYSSELNVNALELDDSALYLCASSWGGQSISRGNTIYFGEGSWLTVV.

This clone has only one observation. The rearrangement links TRBV29-1 to TRBJ1-1; D ambiguous. The CDR3 has 12 amino acids. Trimming shortened V by 1 base and J by 1 base, and 4 bases separated the two germline ends. Germline V lookup: CDR1 SQVTM, CDR2 ANQGSEA. CDR3 coding DNA: TGCAGCGTTGAAGGCGGGAACACTGAAGCTTTCTTT. Amino acids: CSVEGGNTEAFF.

CDR3 nucleotide sequence: TGTGCCATTTCCCGGGACAGGGATTGCACCTTC. This encodes CAISRDRDCTF. This chain uses TRBV6-1 with TRBJ1-2, with 9 bases identical to TRBD1. Trimming took 10 bases from V and 13 from J; bases not matched to a gene: 10. Germline CDR1 is MNHNS and CDR2 is SASEGT. CDR3 length equals 11 residues.

The V and J genes are TRBV18 and TRBJ2-1; the D call may be TRBD1 or TRBD2 (5 bases each). The V gene's germline CDR1 is KGHSH and CDR2 LQKENI. V was shortened by 6 bases and J by 7 bases, with 19 bases between the two germline ends. CDR3 size: 15 residues. This CDR3 is CASSQATGTDNEQFF. The DNA of the CDR3 is TGTGCCAGCTCCCAGGCCACCGGGACGGATAATGAGCAGTTCTTC.

The chain recombines TRBV19 with TRBJ1-1; D remains ambiguous. The CDR3 extends over 13 amino acids. CDR1 LNHDA and CDR2 SQIVND come from the germline V gene (reference sequence). Between the trimmed V and J ends, which lost 4 bases and 2 bases, there was a span of 8 bases. CDR3 in DNA: TGTGCCAGTAGTACTCAGGTTAACACTGAAGCTTTCTTT. Protein sequence: CASSTQVNTEAFF.

In this sample, this clone turned up once. The J gene is TRBJ2-3, the V gene TRBV19; D is uncertain. The V gene lost 1 base and the J gene lost 6 bases, with 11 bases spanning the gap. The CDR3 spans 14 residues. CDR1 and CDR2 (germline): LNHDA, SQIVND (reference sequence). This CDR3 is CASSIGPKWDTQYF. CDR3 in DNA: TGTGCCAGTAGTATAGGGCCAAAGTGGGATACGCAGTATTTT.

V gene TRBV7-2 combines with J gene TRBJ2-2; 9 bases are shared with TRBD1. This CDR3 region has 16 residues. Unmatched junction bases numbered 8, after V lost 4 bases and J lost 5 bases. Looked up from germline, CDR1 is SGHTA and CDR2 is FQGNSA. CDR3 sequence reads: CASSSGPGQGTGELFF. The DNA for the CDR3 is TGTGCCAGCAGCTCCGGACCGGGACAGGGAACCGGGGAGCTGTTTTTT.

The rearrangement joins TRBV4-2 to TRBJ1-6, with 7 bases lining up with TRBD1. Germline V gives CDR1 LGHNA, CDR2 YNFKEQ. The CDR3 runs to 16 residues. Losses at the gene ends were 0 bases for V and 5 bases for J; bases not matched to a gene: 4. CDR3 DNA: TGTGCCAGCAGCCAAGAGGGGCAGGGGGATAATTCACCCCTCCACTTT. This sequence encodes CASSQEGQGDNSPLHF.

V and J are TRBV5-1 and TRBJ2-4, with TRBD1 as a possible D gene (5 bases). CDR1 SGHRS and CDR2 YFSETQ come from the germline V gene. CDR3 length: 14 amino acids. The V and J ends lost 0 bases and 1 base respectively, with 5 bases between them. CDR3 in amino acids: CASSLDRAKNIQYF. The CDR3 DNA reads as TGCGCCAGCAGCTTGGACAGGGCCAAAAACATTCAGTACTTC.

The CDR3 is CASSESQGRKLFF. The CDR3 coding sequence is TGCGCCAGCAGTGAGTCTCAGGGACGCAAACTGTTTTTT. The V and J genes are TRBV10-2 and TRBJ1-4, with a possible D match to TRBD1 (5 bases). Between the trimmed V and J ends, which lost 0 bases and 11 bases, there was a span of 10 bases. Looked up from germline, CDR1 is WSHSY and CDR2 is SAAADI. This CDR3 is 13 amino acids long.

The chain couples TRBV7-9 to TRBJ2-3; D is ambiguous. Per the germline V gene, CDR1 is SEHNR and CDR2 is FQNEAQ (reference sequence). V was clipped by 5 bases and J by 0 bases, with 3 bases between them. The CDR3 spans 12 residues. CDR3 region: CASSVSTDTQYF. Here the CDR3 DNA reads TGTGCCAGCAGCGTGAGCACAGATACGCAGTATTTT.

This rearrangement joins TRBV5-3 to TRBJ1-2; tentative D call: TRBD1 (6 bases). TRBV5-3 is flagged as an ORF with uncertain function. CDR3 length equals 19 residues. V lost 4 bases, J lost 0 bases, and 25 bases lay in between. CDR3 protein: CARSLNRDIETRANYGYTF. CDR3 nucleotides: TGTGCCAGAAGCCTGAACCGGGACATCGAAACTCGAGCTAACTATGGCTACACCTTC.

The CDR3 region has the DNA TGTGCCAGCAGCCTGGACGGTGCCCCCTATGGCTACACCTTC. Its protein product is CASSLDGAPYGYTF. The chain links TRBV6-5 to TRBJ1-2; D gene ambiguous. The CDR3 contains 14 residues. The V gene's germline CDR1 is MNHEY and CDR2 SVGAGI. Trimming removed 6 bases from V and 4 bases from J, with 15 bases in between.

This chain links TRBV5-1 with TRBJ1-2; D not certain. The V and J ends lost 1 base and 6 bases respectively, with 7 bases between them. Germline V CDR1 and CDR2: SGHRS, YFSETQ. This CDR3 has 12 amino acids. DNA of the CDR3: TGCGCCAGCAGCTTGAGCTGGGATGGCTACACCTTC. Protein sequence: CASSLSWDGYTF.

This clone showed up just once. The chain carries TRBV9 and TRBJ2-5; D is possibly TRBD1 (6 bases). V gave up 6 bases and J gave up 5 bases, with 14 bases separating them. The CDR3 covers 13 residues. The V gene's germline CDR1 is SGDLS and CDR2 YYNGEE. The CDR3 sequence: CASNRRDTETQYF. The CDR3 coding sequence is TGTGCCAGCAACCGACGGGACACGGAGACCCAGTACTTC.

The gene calls are TRBV7-6 and TRBJ2-3; perhaps TRBD2 as D (6 bases). Trimming removed 1 base at V and 6 bases at J, with 11 bases between. This CDR3 is built from 14 residues. Germline V gene sequence: CDR1 SGHVS, CDR2 FNYEAQ. The chain's CDR3 is CASSLGGGADTQYF. The CDR3 bases are TGTGCCAGCAGCTTAGGGGGAGGCGCGGATACGCAGTATTTT.

The chain has TRBV19 and TRBJ1-1; the D is unclear. This CDR3 has 13 amino acids. The ends were cut back, 3 bases at V and 5 bases at J, with 10 bases in the middle. Germline values: CDR1 LNHDA, CDR2 SQIVND (reference sequence). This CDR3 reads CASSIMEGTEAFF. Written as DNA, the CDR3 is TGTGCCAGTAGTATCATGGAAGGGACTGAAGCTTTCTTT.

This sequence joins TRBV5-4 and TRBJ2-5; perhaps TRBD1 as D (6 bases). The length of the CDR3 is 15 residues. Germline V lookup: CDR1 SGHNT, CDR2 YYREEE (reference sequence). V was clipped by 3 bases and J by 5 bases, with 17 bases between them. CDR3 sequence (DNA): TGTGCCAGCAGCTCCCGGACAGACTATTGGGAGACCCAGTACTTC. Its protein product is CASSSRTDYWETQYF.

The chain combines TRBV7-6 with TRBJ2-5; no definite D call. Trimming pared 1 base from V and 3 bases from J, leaving 6 bases between. The CDR3 is 13 residues long. CDR1 and CDR2 (germline): SGHVS, FNYEAQ. CDR3 DNA: TGTGCCAGCAGCTTAGGCAGTAAAGAGACCCAGTACTTC. Amino acids: CASSLGSKETQYF.

The rearrangement links TRBV19 to TRBJ2-1, with a possible D match to TRBD2 (6 bases). Per germline, CDR1 LNHDA and CDR2 SQIVND (reference sequence). V was clipped by 7 bases and J by 4 bases, with 17 bases between them. This CDR3 contains 15 residues. The CDR3 DNA reads TGTGCCAGTACTGCGGGGCTGGGGCTATACAATGAGCAGTTCTTC. It is translated as CASTAGLGLYNEQFF.

The chain couples TRBV20-1 to TRBJ2-1, with D perhaps TRBD2 (6 bases). CDR1 is DFQATT and CDR2 is SNEGSKA in the germline V gene (reference sequence). The CDR3 runs to 11 residues. V lost 6 bases, J lost 8 bases, and 11 bases lay in between. CDR3 nucleotide sequence: TGCAGTGCGCGCCGGGAGCATGAGCAGTTCTTC. It translates to CSARREHEQFF.

J is TRBJ1-2 and V is TRBV15; 8 nucleotides align to TRBD1. Germline loops: CDR1 LNHNV, CDR2 YYDKDF (reference sequence). V gave up 1 base and J gave up 4 bases; unmatched junction bases: 11. The CDR3 totals 17 residues. The CDR3 nucleotides read TGTGCCACCAGCAGAGTGTTGCGGGACAGGCGAACCTATGGCTACACCTTC. Protein sequence: CATSRVLRDRRTYGYTF.

The rearrangement joins TRBV6-1 to TRBJ1-5; 10 bases map to TRBD1. The length of the CDR3 is 13 residues. Per the germline V gene, CDR1 is MNHNS and CDR2 is SASEGT. With V trimmed by 7 bases and J by 6 bases, 3 bases remained unmatched. The DNA of the CDR3 is TGTGCCAGCACTGGGACAGGGGTTCAGCCCCAGCATTTT. This sequence encodes CASTGTGVQPQHF.

The chain links TRBV5-4 to TRBJ1-4; D not resolved. Trimming took 4 bases from V and 4 from J, leaving 14 bases between them. Germline V gene lookup returns CDR1 SGHNT and CDR2 YYREEE (reference sequence). This CDR3 region has 15 residues. CDR3 residues: CASSLPGSSNEKLFF. The CDR3 nucleotides read TGTGCCAGCAGCCTGCCGGGGTCGAGTAATGAAAAACTGTTTTTT.

The rearrangement uses TRBV7-3 and TRBJ2-5, with 14 bases lining up with TRBD2. The V and J ends lost 5 bases and 5 bases, in that order; junction bases with no gene match: 4. The CDR3 is 15 residues long. The germline V gene encodes CDR1 SGHTA and CDR2 FQGTGA. Written as DNA, the CDR3 is TGTGCCAGCAGCCAAGGACTAGCGGGAGGTGAGACCCAGTACTTC. Residues: CASSQGLAGGETQYF.